This passage covers 3 T cell receptor beta chains from one sample sequenced in a study of blood T cell repertoires in COVID-19. The repertoire was sequenced with immunoSEQ multiplex PCR; TCRdb's copy has only in-frame clones and lacks some. Seen here are 200,000 to 300,000 clones, approximately 83% observed once, and the top ten hold 2.5% to 3.5%. Sequenced material: PBMCs or T cells enriched from blood (not recorded which). These receptors were obtained from a woman aged 40 to 50 with acute COVID-19.

This clone was recorded once. The chain recombines TRBV2 with TRBJ1-1; weak D call: TRBD1 (6 bases). Deletions cut 5 bases from V and 0 bases from J, with 10 bases between. CDR3 length equals 14 residues. Germline V gene sequence: CDR1 SNHLY, CDR2 FYNNEI. CDR3 sequence (DNA): TGTGCCAGCAGTATGGGACATATGAACACTGAAGCTTTCTTT. Amino acids: CASSMGHMNTEAFF.

The chain joins TRBV16 to TRBJ1-1; 7 nucleotides line up with TRBD1. The CDR3 runs 13 residues. The ends lost 4 bases at V and 4 bases at J; junction bases unmatched: 3. CDR1 and CDR2 from the germline V gene are KGHSY and FQNENV. In nucleotides, the CDR3 is TGTGCCAGCAGCCTGACAGGGCGCACTGAAGCTTTCTTT. Its protein is CASSLTGRTEAFF.

V is TRBV11-2 and J is TRBJ2-7, with D possibly matching TRBD1 (6 bases). This CDR3 comprises 15 residues. In germline, CDR1 is SGHAT, CDR2 FQNNGV. Between the trimmed V and J ends, which lost 5 bases and 1 base, there was a span of 15 bases. The CDR3 nucleotides are TGTGCCAGCAGCCAAGGTCGGGACAATTCCTACGAGCAGTACTTC. Amino acids: CASSQGRDNSYEQYF.